A selection of T cell receptor beta chains follows, all from one sample in a study of T cell repertoires in cytomegalovirus infection. In TCRdb, the reads were re-called with MiXCR into one record per CDR3 protein. The data hold some 450,000 distinct CDR3 sequences, with roughly a third observed a single time. Sequences were obtained from PBMCs. These TCRs come from a human donor in good health (CMV status not recorded). Some clones in this sample may be carry-over from other donors' samples. Each CDR3 is given with its conserved first and last residue. Each record gives: clone size, V gene, D gene, J gene, CDR3 protein, CDR3 DNA. D genes are given only for firm matches. Part of the rows lack a size; the others show once, few, many or a class for expanded clones.

clone_size: many; v_call: TRBV7-9; d_call: NA; j_call: TRBJ2-1; cdr3_aa: CASSSQYNEQFF; cdr3_nt: TGTGCCAGCAGCTCACAGTACAATGAGCAGTTCTTC
clone_size: NA; v_call: TRBV2; d_call: TRBD1; j_call: TRBJ2-4; cdr3_aa: CASSGDRGGKNIQYF; cdr3_nt: TGTGCCAGCAGTGGAGACAGGGGAGGCAAAAACATTCAGTACTTC
clone_size: few; v_call: TRBV7-2; d_call: NA; j_call: TRBJ2-4; cdr3_aa: CASSPPTVGKNIQYF; cdr3_nt: TGTGCCAGCAGCCCCCCGACAGTGGGCAAAAACATTCAGTACTTC
clone_size: NA; v_call: TRBV20-1; d_call: NA; j_call: TRBJ1-6; cdr3_aa: CSARAMGNRVDSPLHF; cdr3_nt: TGCAGTGCTAGAGCGATGGGGAACAGGGTAGATTCACCCCTCCACTTT
clone_size: few; v_call: TRBV19; d_call: NA; j_call: TRBJ1-5; cdr3_aa: CASSFGHEQPQHF; cdr3_nt: TGTGCCAGTAGTTTCGGGCACGAACAGCCCCAGCATTTT
clone_size: few; v_call: TRBV7-9; d_call: NA; j_call: TRBJ1-4; cdr3_aa: CASSLTPPGTTNEKLFF; cdr3_nt: TGTGCCAGCAGCTTAACGCCTCCTGGTACAACTAATGAAAAACTGTTTTTT
clone_size: NA; v_call: TRBV6-5; d_call: TRBD1; j_call: TRBJ1-1; cdr3_aa: CATKGDRGVNTEAFF; cdr3_nt: TGTGCCACCAAGGGGGACAGGGGAGTGAACACTGAAGCTTTCTTT
clone_size: NA; v_call: TRBV7-2; d_call: NA; j_call: TRBJ2-5; cdr3_aa: CASSLYPDSHQETQYF; cdr3_nt: TGTGCCAGCAGCTTATATCCCGATAGTCACCAAGAGACCCAGTACTTC
clone_size: NA; v_call: TRBV20-1; d_call: TRBD1; j_call: TRBJ2-3; cdr3_aa: CSALGQESTDTQYF; cdr3_nt: TGCAGTGCACTTGGACAGGAGAGCACAGATACGCAGTATTTT
clone_size: NA; v_call: TRBV12-3/TRBV12-4; d_call: NA; j_call: TRBJ2-1; cdr3_aa: CASSLALGGERNEQFF; cdr3_nt: TGTGCCAGCAGTTTAGCGCTGGGGGGCGAACGCAATGAGCAGTTCTTC
clone_size: few; v_call: TRBV20-1; d_call: TRBD1; j_call: TRBJ2-7; cdr3_aa: CSASNRDRVYEQYF; cdr3_nt: TGCAGTGCTAGCAACCGGGACAGGGTCTACGAGCAGTACTTC
clone_size: many; v_call: TRBV6-1; d_call: TRBD1; j_call: TRBJ2-7; cdr3_aa: CASRDRILGEQYF; cdr3_nt: TGTGCCAGCCGGGACAGGATCTTGGGGGAGCAGTACTTC
clone_size: NA; v_call: TRBV20-1; d_call: NA; j_call: TRBJ1-4; cdr3_aa: CSAGELNEKLFF; cdr3_nt: TGCAGTGCTGGGGAACTAAATGAAAAACTGTTTTTT
clone_size: few; v_call: TRBV7-6; d_call: TRBD1; j_call: TRBJ1-4; cdr3_aa: CASSFTPTGTGIPPTNEKLFF; cdr3_nt: TGTGCCAGCAGCTTTACGCCCACCGGGACAGGGATTCCCCCAACTAATGAAAAACTGTTTTTT
clone_size: NA; v_call: TRBV19; d_call: NA; j_call: TRBJ1-1; cdr3_aa: CASSRFGGGGVTNTEAFF; cdr3_nt: TGTGCCAGTAGCCGATTTGGGGGGGGAGGGGTCACGAACACTGAAGCTTTCTTT
clone_size: many; v_call: TRBV7-2; d_call: TRBD1; j_call: TRBJ1-1; cdr3_aa: CASSRAGQVNTEAFF; cdr3_nt: TGTGCCAGCAGCCGAGCAGGACAGGTGAACACTGAAGCTTTCTTT
clone_size: once; v_call: TRBV9; d_call: NA; j_call: TRBJ1-1; cdr3_aa: CASSPVAGDTEAFF; cdr3_nt: TGTGCCAGCAGCCCGGTGGCGGGGGATACTGAAGCTTTCTTT
clone_size: NA; v_call: TRBV4-1; d_call: NA; j_call: TRBJ1-1; cdr3_aa: CASSREMDRGLMNTEAFF; cdr3_nt: TGCGCCAGCAGCCGCGAAATGGACAGAGGACTGATGAACACTGAAGCTTTCTTT
clone_size: many; v_call: TRBV7-2; d_call: NA; j_call: TRBJ2-1; cdr3_aa: CASSYMRTASEQFF; cdr3_nt: TGTGCCAGCAGCTACATGCGGACTGCGAGTGAGCAGTTCTTC
clone_size: NA; v_call: TRBV2; d_call: NA; j_call: TRBJ2-3; cdr3_aa: CASSEALGADTQYF; cdr3_nt: TGTGCCAGCAGTGAAGCGCTTGGAGCAGATACGCAGTATTTT
clone_size: few; v_call: TRBV6-5; d_call: NA; j_call: TRBJ2-7; cdr3_aa: CASSYSEGHAIEQYF; cdr3_nt: TGTGCCAGCAGTTACTCAGAGGGACACGCGATCGAGCAGTACTTC
clone_size: many; v_call: TRBV28; d_call: NA; j_call: TRBJ2-1; cdr3_aa: CASISIGGSAPNEQFF; cdr3_nt: TGTGCCAGCATCTCTATAGGGGGATCAGCACCAAATGAGCAGTTCTTC
clone_size: NA; v_call: TRBV5-4; d_call: TRBD1; j_call: TRBJ1-4; cdr3_aa: CASSDGTGGNEKLFF; cdr3_nt: TGTGCCAGCAGCGACGGGACAGGGGGTAATGAAAAACTGTTTTTT
clone_size: NA; v_call: TRBV19; d_call: NA; j_call: TRBJ1-1; cdr3_aa: CASSIDRGTEAFF; cdr3_nt: TGTGCCAGTAGTATAGATCGGGGGACTGAAGCTTTCTTT
clone_size: NA; v_call: TRBV6-1; d_call: TRBD1; j_call: TRBJ2-6; cdr3_aa: CASSRLGTDISSRVLTF; cdr3_nt: TGTGCCAGCAGCCGCCTGGGGACAGATATCTCTAGCCGCGTCCTGACTTTC
clone_size: few; v_call: TRBV12-3/TRBV12-4; d_call: NA; j_call: TRBJ2-3; cdr3_aa: CASSVVIDTQYF; cdr3_nt: TGTGCCAGCAGTGTTGTAATAGATACGCAGTATTTT
clone_size: few; v_call: TRBV7-9; d_call: TRBD2; j_call: TRBJ2-3; cdr3_aa: CASARKRGGPDTQYF; cdr3_nt: TGTGCCAGCGCTCGGAAGCGGGGGGGCCCAGATACGCAGTATTTT
clone_size: NA; v_call: TRBV7-9; d_call: NA; j_call: TRBJ1-3; cdr3_aa: CASSWPGTDSSGNTIYF; cdr3_nt: TGTGCCAGCAGCTGGCCCGGGACCGATAGCTCTGGAAACACCATATATTTT
clone_size: NA; v_call: TRBV12-3/TRBV12-4; d_call: TRBD1; j_call: TRBJ2-5; cdr3_aa: CASRRTGEETQYF; cdr3_nt: TGTGCCAGCAGGAGGACAGGAGAAGAGACCCAGTACTTC
clone_size: few; v_call: TRBV28; d_call: TRBD1; j_call: TRBJ1-2; cdr3_aa: CASSSPPGQGYGYTF; cdr3_nt: TGTGCCAGCAGTTCCCCGCCGGGACAGGGCTATGGCTACACCTTC
clone_size: NA; v_call: TRBV6-8; d_call: TRBD1; j_call: TRBJ2-3; cdr3_aa: CASSRGDRGDTQYF; cdr3_nt: TGTGCCTCCAGCAGGGGGGACAGGGGAGATACGCAGTATTTT
clone_size: few; v_call: TRBV6-1; d_call: NA; j_call: TRBJ1-2; cdr3_aa: CASSEQGSFPGGYTF; cdr3_nt: TGTGCCAGCAGTGAGCAGGGCTCCTTCCCCGGTGGCTACACCTTC
clone_size: NA; v_call: TRBV2; d_call: NA; j_call: TRBJ2-3; cdr3_aa: CASSCPRGNTDTQYF; cdr3_nt: TGTGCCAGCAGTTGTCCTCGGGGGAACACAGATACGCAGTATTTT
clone_size: few; v_call: TRBV19; d_call: NA; j_call: TRBJ1-1; cdr3_aa: CASSMRQNTEAFF; cdr3_nt: TGTGCCAGTAGTATGAGACAGAACACTGAAGCTTTCTTT
clone_size: few; v_call: TRBV6-1; d_call: TRBD1; j_call: TRBJ1-6; cdr3_aa: CASTGQGYNSPLHF; cdr3_nt: TGTGCCAGCACCGGACAGGGGTATAATTCACCCCTCCACTTT
clone_size: NA; v_call: TRBV19; d_call: TRBD1; j_call: TRBJ2-7; cdr3_aa: CASITYRGPYEQYF; cdr3_nt: TGTGCCAGTATTACATACAGGGGGCCCTACGAGCAGTACTTC
clone_size: few; v_call: TRBV7-3; d_call: TRBD1; j_call: TRBJ2-2; cdr3_aa: CASSLTGQGRITGELFF; cdr3_nt: TGTGCCAGCAGCTTAACCGGACAGGGAAGGATCACCGGGGAGCTGTTTTTT
clone_size: NA; v_call: TRBV6-2/TRBV6-3; d_call: NA; j_call: TRBJ2-1; cdr3_aa: CASSYSRFVLGEQFF; cdr3_nt: TGTGCCAGCAGTTACTCCCGTTTCGTTTTAGGTGAGCAGTTCTTC
clone_size: many; v_call: TRBV11-2; d_call: TRBD2; j_call: TRBJ2-1; cdr3_aa: CASSPLSGGSYNEQFF; cdr3_nt: TGTGCCAGCAGCCCTCTTAGCGGGGGCTCCTACAATGAGCAGTTCTTC
clone_size: many; v_call: TRBV7-8; d_call: NA; j_call: TRBJ2-1; cdr3_aa: CASSEGRVGVDEQFF; cdr3_nt: TGTGCCAGCAGCGAAGGCAGGGTGGGAGTAGACGAGCAGTTCTTC
clone_size: few; v_call: TRBV12-3/TRBV12-4; d_call: TRBD2; j_call: TRBJ2-1; cdr3_aa: CASTLSGGARNEQFF; cdr3_nt: TGTGCCAGCACCTTAAGCGGGGGGGCACGCAATGAGCAGTTCTTC
clone_size: NA; v_call: TRBV6-5; d_call: NA; j_call: TRBJ2-3; cdr3_aa: CASPQDLGGGSLTDTQYF; cdr3_nt: TGTGCCAGCCCCCAAGACCTCGGGGGTGGTAGCCTCACAGATACGCAGTATTTT
clone_size: few; v_call: TRBV7-9; d_call: NA; j_call: TRBJ2-1; cdr3_aa: CASSQGVNEQFF; cdr3_nt: TGTGCCAGCAGCCAGGGCGTAAATGAGCAGTTCTTC